This T cell receptor beta chain appears in the sequencing data of a study of beta chain features in type 1 diabetes. Study-level points and caveats: Shorter TCRB CDR3s, moderately but significantly so, were found in Type 1 diabetes patients in all four CD4+ subsets. When cDNA is sequenced, cells with high TCR expression could be over-represented. There was no resolution here of whether HLA type influences TCRB rearrangement.

Since all of the isolated RNA was reverse transcribed, expressed TCRB transcripts were what got sequenced. The repertoire was sequenced with immunoSEQ multiplex PCR; TCRdb's copy has only in-frame clones and lacks some. The repertoire holds fewer than 900,000 clones, with roughly 15% as singletons. V was clipped by 1 base and J by 7 bases, with 7 bases between them. Germline CDR1 reads SGHAT; CDR2 reads FQNNGV. This CDR3 comprises 13 residues. This clone was counted only a few times. Antigen: not known. This receptor was taken from a woman between 18 and 30 years old in good health. The rearrangement joins TRBV11-2 to TRBJ2-2; D is ambiguous. The material sequenced was naive CD4+ T cells from blood. CDR3 in DNA: TGTGCCAGCAGCTTAGTGGAGAGCGGGGAGCTGTTTTTT. It codes for CASSLVESGELFF.